Included here is one T cell receptor beta chain sequence, with context. These data are taken from a study of blood T cell repertoires in COVID-19. Deletions cut 0 bases from V and 6 bases from J, with 12 bases between. The CDR3 covers 15 residues. Looked up from germline, CDR1 is SGHTA and CDR2 is FQGNSA. Sequencing was performed with immunoSEQ multiplex PCR; in TCRdb, only in-frame clones are kept and a portion is missing. The sample has 95,000 to 110,000 clones, roughly 90% seen once. Sequencing used peripheral blood. The clonotype comes from a man aged 35 to 55 with active or convalescent COVID-19. This chain connects TRBV7-2 to TRBJ2-1; D is perhaps TRBD2 (5 bases). The CDR3 spells CASSLASGLVNEQFF. DNA for the CDR3: TGTGCCAGCAGCTTAGCGAGTGGACTTGTCAATGAGCAGTTCTTC.